This section outlines one T cell receptor (beta chain) sequence together with its context. The antigen is undetermined. The PCR was carried out with 60 Vbeta primers and 13 Jbeta primers. Repertoires were generated with immunoSEQ multiplex PCR, while TCRdb's copy carries only in-frame clones and drops some. The repertoire holds some 140,000 clones, with roughly 74% as singletons. The sample comes from a study of cytomegalovirus exposure and HLA in healthy donors. Whole-study findings and limits: About 87% or about 30% of the time was how often most TCR beta V segments were productive, according to an earlier analysis.

Germline V gene lookup returns CDR1 MDHEN and CDR2 SYDVKM. J gave up 6 bases and V 6 bases, and 8 bases lay outside the gene matches. CDR3 length: 15 residues. The chain has TRBV28 and TRBJ1-6, with TRBD1 identical over 7 bases. The sample was PBMCs. The TCR was taken from a young man in good health and CMV-seronegative. The CDR3 DNA reads as TGTGCCAGCAGCCCACGACAGGGTACTAATTCACCCCTCCACTTT. Translated, it gives CASSPRQGTNSPLHF.